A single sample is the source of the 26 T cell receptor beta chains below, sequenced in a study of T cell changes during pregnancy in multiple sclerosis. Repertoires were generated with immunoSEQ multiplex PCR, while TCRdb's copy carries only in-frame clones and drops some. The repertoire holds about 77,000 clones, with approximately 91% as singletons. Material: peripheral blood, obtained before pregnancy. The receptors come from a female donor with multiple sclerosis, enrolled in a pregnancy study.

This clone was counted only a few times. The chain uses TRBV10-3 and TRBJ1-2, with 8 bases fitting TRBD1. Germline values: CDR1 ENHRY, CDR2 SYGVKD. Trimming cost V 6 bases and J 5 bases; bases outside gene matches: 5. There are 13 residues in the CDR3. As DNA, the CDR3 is TGTGCCATCAGACAGGGGGGACCGTATGGCTACACCTTC. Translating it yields CAIRQGGPYGYTF.

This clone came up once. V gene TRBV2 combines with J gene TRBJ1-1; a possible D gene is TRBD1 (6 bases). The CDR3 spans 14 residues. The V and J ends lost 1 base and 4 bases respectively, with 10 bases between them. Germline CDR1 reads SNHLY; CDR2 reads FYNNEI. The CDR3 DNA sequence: TGTGCCAGCAGTGAAGGGACAGCCATCACTGAAGCTTTCTTT. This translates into CASSEGTAITEAFF.

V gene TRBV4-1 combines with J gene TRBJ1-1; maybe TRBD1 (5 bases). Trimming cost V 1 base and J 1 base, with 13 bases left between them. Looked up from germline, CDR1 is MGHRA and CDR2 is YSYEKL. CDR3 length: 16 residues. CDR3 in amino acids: CASSQGVQRGNTEAFF. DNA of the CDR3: TGCGCCAGCAGCCAAGGGGTCCAAAGGGGGAACACTGAAGCTTTCTTT.

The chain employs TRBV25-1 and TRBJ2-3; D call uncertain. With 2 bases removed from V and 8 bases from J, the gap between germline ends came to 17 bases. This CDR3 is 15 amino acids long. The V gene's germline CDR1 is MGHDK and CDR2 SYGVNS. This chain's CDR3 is CASSERRNSPVTQYF. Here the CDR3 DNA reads TGTGCCAGCAGTGAAAGGAGAAACTCACCGGTTACGCAGTATTTT.

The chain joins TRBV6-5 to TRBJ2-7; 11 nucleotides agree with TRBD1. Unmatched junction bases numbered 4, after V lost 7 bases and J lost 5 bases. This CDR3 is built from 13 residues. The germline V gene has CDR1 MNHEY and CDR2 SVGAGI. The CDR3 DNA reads TGTGCCAGCAAAGGGACAGGGGGTCACGAGCAGTACTTC. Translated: CASKGTGGHEQYF.

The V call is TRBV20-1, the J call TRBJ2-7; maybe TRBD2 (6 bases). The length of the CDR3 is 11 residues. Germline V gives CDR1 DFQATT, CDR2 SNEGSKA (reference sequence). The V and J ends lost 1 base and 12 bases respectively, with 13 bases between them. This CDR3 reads CSARVRRARYF. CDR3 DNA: TGCAGTGCTAGAGTGAGGAGGGCGCGGTACTTC.

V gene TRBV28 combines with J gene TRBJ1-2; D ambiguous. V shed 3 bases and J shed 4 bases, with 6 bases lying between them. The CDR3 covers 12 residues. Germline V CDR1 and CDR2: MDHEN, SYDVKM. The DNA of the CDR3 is TGTGCCAGCAGTTTGAGGCTCTATGGCTACACCTTC. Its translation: CASSLRLYGYTF.

In DNA, the CDR3 is TGTGCCAGCAGCGAGGGGGGACAGGGAAGGAACGAGCAGTACTTC. It specifies CASSEGGQGRNEQYF. The chain links TRBV9 to TRBJ2-7; TRBD1 matches at 9 bases. The germline gives CDR1 SGDLS, CDR2 YYNGEE. This CDR3 has 15 residues. Losses at the gene ends were 3 bases for V and 5 bases for J; bases not matched to a gene: 9.

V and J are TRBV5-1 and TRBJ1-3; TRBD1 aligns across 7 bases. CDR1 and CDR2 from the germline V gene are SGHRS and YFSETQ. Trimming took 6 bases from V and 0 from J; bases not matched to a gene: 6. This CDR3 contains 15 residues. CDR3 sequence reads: CASTRDSNSGNTIYF. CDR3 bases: TGCGCCAGCACCAGGGACAGCAACTCTGGAAACACCATATATTTT.

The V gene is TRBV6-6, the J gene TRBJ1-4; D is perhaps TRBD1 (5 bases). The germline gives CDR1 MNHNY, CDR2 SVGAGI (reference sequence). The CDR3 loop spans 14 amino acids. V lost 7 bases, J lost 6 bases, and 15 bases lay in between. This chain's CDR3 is CASISGVGDEKLFF. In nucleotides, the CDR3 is TGTGCCAGCATCAGCGGGGTGGGGGATGAAAAACTGTTTTTT.

The CDR3 region is CASSGQGRGYTF. CDR3 in DNA: TGTGCCAGCAGCGGACAGGGACGAGGCTACACCTTC. The chain joins TRBV7-2 to TRBJ1-2; 8 bases line up with TRBD1. With 5 bases clipped from V and 8 bases from J, the junction kept 4 bases outside the gene matches. Germline values: CDR1 SGHTA, CDR2 FQGNSA. The CDR3 is 12 amino acids.

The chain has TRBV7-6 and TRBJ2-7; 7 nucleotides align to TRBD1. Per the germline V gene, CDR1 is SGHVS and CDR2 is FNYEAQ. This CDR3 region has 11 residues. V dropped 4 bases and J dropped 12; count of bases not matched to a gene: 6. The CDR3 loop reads CASSSYGTVYF. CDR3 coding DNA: TGTGCCAGCAGCTCCTACGGGACAGTGTACTTC.

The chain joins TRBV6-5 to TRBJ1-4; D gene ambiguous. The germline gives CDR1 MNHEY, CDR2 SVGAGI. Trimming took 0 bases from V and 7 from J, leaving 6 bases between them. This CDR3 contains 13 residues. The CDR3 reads CASSYSGSEKLFF. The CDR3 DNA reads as TGTGCCAGCAGTTACTCCGGGAGTGAAAAACTGTTTTTT.

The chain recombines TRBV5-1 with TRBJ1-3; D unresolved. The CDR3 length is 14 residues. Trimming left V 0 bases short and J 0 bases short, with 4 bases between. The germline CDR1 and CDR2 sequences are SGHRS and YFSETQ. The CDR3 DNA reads TGCGCCAGCAGCTTGGGCGGCTCTGGAAACACCATATATTTT. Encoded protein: CASSLGGSGNTIYF.

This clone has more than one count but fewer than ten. This CDR3 is CASSYSGSGDSYEQYF. The CDR3 DNA reads as TGTGCCAGCAGTTACTCTGGGTCAGGGGACTCCTACGAGCAGTACTTC. This chain connects TRBV6-5 to TRBJ2-7, with TRBD1 as a possible D gene (6 bases). In germline, CDR1 is MNHEY, CDR2 SVGAGI. V shed 0 bases and J shed 0 bases, with 12 bases lying between them. The CDR3 has 16 amino acids.

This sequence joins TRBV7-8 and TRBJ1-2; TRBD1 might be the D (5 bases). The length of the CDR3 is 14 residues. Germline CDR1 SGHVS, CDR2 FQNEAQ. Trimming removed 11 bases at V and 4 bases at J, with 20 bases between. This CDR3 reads CAVSRARLLYGYTF. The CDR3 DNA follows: TGTGCCGTTAGCAGGGCTAGGCTTCTCTATGGCTACACCTTC.

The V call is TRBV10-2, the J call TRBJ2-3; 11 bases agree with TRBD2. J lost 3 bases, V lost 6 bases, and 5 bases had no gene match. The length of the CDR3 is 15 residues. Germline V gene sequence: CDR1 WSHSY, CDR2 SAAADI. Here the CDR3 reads CASSLTSGATDTQYF. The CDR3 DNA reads TGCGCCAGCAGCCTGACTAGCGGGGCGACAGATACGCAGTATTTT.

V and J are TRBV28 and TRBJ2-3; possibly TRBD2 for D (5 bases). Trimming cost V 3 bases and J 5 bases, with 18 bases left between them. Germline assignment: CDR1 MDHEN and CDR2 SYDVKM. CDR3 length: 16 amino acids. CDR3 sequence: CASSFEGPDGRDTQYF. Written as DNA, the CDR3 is TGTGCCAGCAGTTTCGAGGGTCCGGATGGAAGAGATACGCAGTATTTT.

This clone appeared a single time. The CDR3 coding sequence is TGCGCCAGCAGCTTGGTTGGGGGACAGACCTACGAGCAGTACTTC. Amino acids: CASSLVGGQTYEQYF. The chain couples TRBV5-1 to TRBJ2-7; TRBD1 aligns across 7 bases. V trimming: 0 bases; J trimming: 2 bases; junction bases outside the gene matches: 5. Looked up from germline, CDR1 is SGHRS and CDR2 is YFSETQ. The CDR3 is made up of 15 amino acids.

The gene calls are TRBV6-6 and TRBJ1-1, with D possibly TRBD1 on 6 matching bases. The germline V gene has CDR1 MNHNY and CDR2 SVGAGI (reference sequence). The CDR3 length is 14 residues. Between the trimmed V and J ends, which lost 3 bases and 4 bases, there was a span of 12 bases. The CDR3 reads CASSYFDRLTEAFF. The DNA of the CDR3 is TGTGCCAGCAGTTATTTTGACAGGCTCACTGAAGCTTTCTTT.

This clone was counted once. The CDR3 region has the DNA TGTGCCAGCAGTTTAATAGTGTCGGGGTTGGGCCCGAGCTACGAGCAGTACTTC. Its translation: CASSLIVSGLGPSYEQYF. V gene TRBV28 combines with J gene TRBJ2-7; D is perhaps TRBD2 (5 bases). The V end was cut by 2 bases, the J end by 3 bases, with 23 bases between. Germline V CDR1 and CDR2: MDHEN, SYDVKM. The CDR3 length is 18 residues.

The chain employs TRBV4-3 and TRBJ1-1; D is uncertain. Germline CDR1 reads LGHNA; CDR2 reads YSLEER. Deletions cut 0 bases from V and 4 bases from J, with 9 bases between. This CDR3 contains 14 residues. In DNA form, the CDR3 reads TGCGCCAGCAGCCAAGATGTCAGACTCACTGAAGCTTTCTTT. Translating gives CASSQDVRLTEAFF.

The chain's CDR3 is CASSLTGTGIYGYTF. The CDR3, as DNA: TGTGCCAGCAGCCTTACCGGGACAGGGATCTATGGCTACACCTTC. The chain recombines TRBV27 with TRBJ1-2; 9 bases map to TRBD1. This CDR3 spans 15 amino acids. Germline CDR1 is MNHEY and CDR2 is SMNVEV (reference sequence). The trim removed 6 bases at V and 4 bases at J, leaving 9 bases unmatched.

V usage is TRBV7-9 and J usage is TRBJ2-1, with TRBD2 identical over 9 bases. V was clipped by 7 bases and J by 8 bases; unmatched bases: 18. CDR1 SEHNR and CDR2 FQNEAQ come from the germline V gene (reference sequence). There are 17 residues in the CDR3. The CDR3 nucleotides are TGTGCCAGCAAACAACCCCAGGGGCGGGGGGGCGAGGATGAGCAGTTCTTC. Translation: CASKQPQGRGGEDEQFF.

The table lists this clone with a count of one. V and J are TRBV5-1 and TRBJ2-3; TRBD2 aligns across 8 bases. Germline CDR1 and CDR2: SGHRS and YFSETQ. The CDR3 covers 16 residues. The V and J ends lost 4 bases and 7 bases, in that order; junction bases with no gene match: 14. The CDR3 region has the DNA TGCGCCAGCAGCCCGATAGCGGGGTCCTTGGGGAATACGCAGTATTTT. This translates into CASSPIAGSLGNTQYF. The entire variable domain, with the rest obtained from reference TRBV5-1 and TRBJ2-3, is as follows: KAGVTQTPRYLIKTRGQQVTLSCSPISGHRSVSWYQQTPGQGLQFLFEYFSETQRNKGNFPGRFSGRQFSNSRSEMNVSTLELGDSALYLCASSPIAGSLGNTQYFGPGTRLTVL.

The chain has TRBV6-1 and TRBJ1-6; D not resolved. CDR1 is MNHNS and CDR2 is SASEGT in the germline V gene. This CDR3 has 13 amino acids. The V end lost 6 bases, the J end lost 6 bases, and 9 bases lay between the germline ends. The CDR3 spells CASSPASNSPLHF. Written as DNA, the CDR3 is TGTGCCAGCAGCCCAGCGTCTAATTCACCCCTCCACTTT.